Below are 27 T cell receptor beta chains sequenced from a single sample in a study of blood T cells in healthy people across ages. Primers used in a second PCR of about 7 to 12 cycles were a sample-barcoded 5' primer and a J-beta primer mix. MiXCR was run by TCRdb on the 5' RACE reads, yielding one entry per CDR3 protein. The sample holds roughly 1.5 million distinct CDR3 sequences, roughly 43% seen once. The specimen sequenced was blood. Receptor source: a woman aged 18-29 years in good health.

The chain combines TRBV29-1 with TRBJ2-1; D is undetermined. This CDR3 comprises 11 residues. Germline V gene lookup returns CDR1 SQVTM and CDR2 ANQGSEA. The CDR3 bases are TGCGCTGGTGAGTCCTACAATGAGCAGTTCTTC. This sequence encodes CAGESYNEQFF.

J is TRBJ2-7 and V is TRBV12-3 or TRBV12-4; TRBD2 matches 12 bases. This CDR3 has 13 residues. V lost 6 bases and J lost 6; bases outside the gene matches: 3. The CDR3 nucleotides are TGTGCCAGCAGCAAACTAGCGGGAGGCGAGCAGTACTTC. Translated: CASSKLAGGEQYF.

This clonotype was detected a few times. The rearrangement uses TRBV7-9 and TRBJ2-5; 8 nucleotides line up with TRBD1. TRBJ2-7 matches the DNA end more closely, so the J call is doubtful. Germline V gives CDR1 SEHNR, CDR2 FQNEAQ (reference sequence). The CDR3 spans 13 residues. In DNA form, the CDR3 reads TGTGCCAGCAGCCCTCGACAGGGGCGCGAGCAGTACTTC. Translation: CASSPRQGREQYF.

The V gene is TRBV20-1, the J gene TRBJ2-1; D is possibly TRBD2 (6 bases). V dropped 2 bases and J dropped 10 bases, with 18 bases sitting between them. Germline CDR1 reads DFQATT; CDR2 reads SNEGSKA (reference sequence). The CDR3 runs 14 residues. The CDR3 protein is CSARWGEQRAEQFF. The CDR3 coding sequence is TGCAGTGCTAGATGGGGGGAACAGCGAGCAGAGCAGTTCTTC.

CDR3 sequence: CASSPDPGVRNTEAFF. The DNA for the CDR3 is TGCGCCAGCAGCCCAGACCCCGGGGTCCGTAACACTGAAGCTTTCTTT. The V gene is TRBV4-1, the J gene TRBJ1-1; D remains unclear. Trimming stripped 4 bases from V and 2 bases from J, with 17 bases between. CDR1 and CDR2 from the germline V gene are MGHRA and YSYEKL. The CDR3 runs to 16 residues.

This clonotype has only a few counts. The chain carries TRBV10-3 and TRBJ2-1; 9 bases agree with TRBD1. The CDR3 loop spans 16 amino acids. V dropped 0 bases and J dropped 4; count of bases not matched to a gene: 4. Looked up from germline, CDR1 is ENHRY and CDR2 is SYGVKD. CDR3 nucleotide sequence: TGTGCCATCAGTGAGTCCGGGACAGGGTGGTACAATGAGCAGTTCTTC. It specifies CAISESGTGWYNEQFF.

As for this clonotype: The junction departs from germline at one end; a sequencing error may be responsible. V is TRBV4-3 and J is TRBJ1-1, with 10 bases fitting TRBD1. The V gene's germline CDR1 is LGHNA and CDR2 YSLEER. This CDR3 has 16 residues. The CDR3 DNA follows: TGCGCCGGCAGCCCGAACTGGGACAGGGGTGAAGGTGAAGCTTTCTTT. Protein: CAGSPNWDRGEGEAFF.

This clonotype was counted many times. The rearrangement links TRBV6-2 or TRBV6-3 to TRBJ2-1; D remains unclear. CDR3 length: 14 residues. Germline CDR1 reads MNHEY; CDR2 reads SVGEGT. Trimming took off 6 bases at V and 1 base at J, with 10 bases between the two ends. CDR3 in DNA: TGTGCCAGCAGCCGGACGGAATCCTACAATGAGCAGTTCTTC. Protein sequence: CASSRTESYNEQFF.

CDR3 amino acids: CSARDLGDDTEAFF. The CDR3, as DNA: TGCAGTGCTAGAGATCTAGGGGACGACACTGAAGCTTTCTTT. The chain recombines TRBV20-1 with TRBJ1-1; D may be TRBD1 (5 bases). Trimming took 0 bases from V and 3 from J, leaving 11 bases between them. The V gene's germline CDR1 is DFQATT and CDR2 SNEGSKA (reference sequence). The CDR3 runs 14 residues.

The V gene is TRBV14, the J gene TRBJ1-1, with TRBD1 as a possible D gene (6 bases). Trimming stripped 4 bases from V and 2 bases from J, with 20 bases between. CDR3 length equals 17 residues. CDR1 SGHDN and CDR2 FVKESK come from the germline V gene. The CDR3 DNA is TGTGCCAGCAGCCCGTTAGGGGGAGTATGGGATAACACTGAAGCTTTCTTT. This sequence encodes CASSPLGGVWDNTEAFF.

This clonotype turned up a few times. The rearrangement links TRBV7-6 to TRBJ1-5; D gene uncertain. The CDR3 has 16 amino acids. The germline CDR1 and CDR2 sequences are SGHVS and FNYEAQ. The V end lost 2 bases, the J end lost 0 bases, and 11 bases lay between the germline ends. CDR3 nucleotide sequence: TGTGCCAGCAGCTTACACGCACAGCATAGCAATCAGCCCCAGCATTTT. Protein: CASSLHAQHSNQPQHF.

The chain employs TRBV12-3 or TRBV12-4 and TRBJ2-7; D unresolved. The CDR3 consists of 15 residues. V was cut by 6 bases and J by 7 bases, with 22 bases left in between. CDR3 residues: CASRSPHGPGDEQYF. In DNA, the CDR3 is TGTGCCAGCAGATCCCCCCACGGTCCGGGCGATGAGCAGTACTTC.

This clonotype has only a few counts. The chain couples TRBV6-2 or TRBV6-3 to TRBJ1-1; D gene uncertain. The V gene's germline CDR1 is MNHEY and CDR2 SVGEGT. The ends were cut back, 2 bases at V and 1 base at J, with 11 bases in the middle. The CDR3 spans 15 residues. The DNA of the CDR3 is TGTGCCAGCAGTTACCGGAGTAACAGGAACACTGAAGCTTTCTTT. Translating gives CASSYRSNRNTEAFF.

The gene calls are TRBV29-1 and TRBJ1-2; possibly TRBD1 for D (6 bases). CDR1 and CDR2 (germline): SQVTM, ANQGSEA. The germline V and J ends were trimmed by 4 bases and 5 bases, with 14 bases remaining between them. The CDR3 contains 13 residues. Here the CDR3 DNA reads TGCAGCGTTGCTGGGGGCGCAGGATATGGCTACACCTTC. This sequence encodes CSVAGGAGYGYTF.

The V and J genes are TRBV29-1 and TRBJ2-1; D is perhaps TRBD1 (6 bases). TRBJ2-7 matches the DNA end more closely, so the J call is doubtful. Germline CDR1 reads SQVTM; CDR2 reads ANQGSEA. The length of the CDR3 is 12 residues. The CDR3 reads CSATGFYNEQYF. CDR3 nucleotides: TGCAGCGCTACAGGGTTCTACAATGAGCAGTACTTC.

This clonotype came up a few times. V and J are TRBV4-2 and TRBJ2-7; TRBD1 is a possible D gene (5 bases). Germline-derived CDR1 and CDR2 are LGHNA and YNFKEQ. The V gene lost 1 base and the J gene lost 0 bases, with 7 bases spanning the gap. CDR3 size: 14 residues. The CDR3 sequence is CASSQADISYEQYF. In nucleotides, the CDR3 is TGTGCCAGCAGCCAAGCGGACATCTCCTACGAGCAGTACTTC.

The sample holds a few counts of this clonotype. V is TRBV18 and J is TRBJ1-2; tentatively, D is TRBD1 (6 bases). The V gene's germline CDR1 is KGHSH and CDR2 LQKENI. This CDR3 is built from 14 residues. The ends were cut back, 3 bases at V and 4 bases at J, with 12 bases in the middle. The CDR3 coding sequence is TGTGCCAGCTCACCGCCCCGGACAGTCTATGGCTACACCTTC. Translation gives CASSPPRTVYGYTF.

This sequence joins TRBV24-1 and TRBJ2-2; 11 bases fit TRBD2. The CDR3 consists of 20 residues. Germline V CDR1 and CDR2: KGHDR, SFDVKD. Trimming at V came to 1 base and at J to 2 bases, leaving 11 bases not matched to a gene. The CDR3 here is CATSDLGWELAGDNTGELFF. Written as DNA, the CDR3 is TGTGCCACCAGTGATTTAGGGTGGGAACTAGCGGGAGACAACACCGGGGAGCTGTTTTTT.

There are many counts of this clonotype. The CDR3 DNA is TGTGCCAGCAGTCTTCTCGGGGGTCAGGAGACCCAGTACTTC. The encoded protein is CASSLLGGQETQYF. The chain has TRBV27 and TRBJ2-5; D perhaps matches TRBD2 (6 bases). CDR3 length: 14 amino acids. V lost 5 bases to trimming and J lost 5 bases, with 15 bases between them. The V gene's germline CDR1 is MNHEY and CDR2 SMNVEV (reference sequence).

This sequence joins TRBV10-3 and TRBJ2-7; 10 bases fit TRBD2. Germline V gene lookup returns CDR1 ENHRY and CDR2 SYGVKD. This CDR3 comprises 15 residues. V was pared by 2 bases and J by 3 bases, with 4 bases of the junction left unmatched. CDR3 nucleotide sequence: TGTGCCATCAGTGAGCCCAGGACTAGCGGCTACGAGCAGTACTTC. This encodes CAISEPRTSGYEQYF.

This clonotype was detected only a few times. A much larger clone lies one base from this, so it may be a read error. V is TRBV12-3 or TRBV12-4 and J is TRBJ2-1; D is tentatively TRBD1 or TRBD2 (5 bases each). The tail of the sequence fits TRBJ2-7 better, so the J call may be wrong. This CDR3 spans 15 amino acids. The CDR3 DNA sequence: TGTGCCAGCAGTCCAGGGAGAAGCTCCTACAATGAGCAGTACTTC. This sequence encodes CASSPGRSSYNEQYF.

The genes are TRBV6-5 and TRBJ1-2, with TRBD1 matching over 8 bases. The junction had 9 bases not matched to a gene; V was cut back by 8 bases and J by 4 bases. The CDR3 covers 14 residues. Germline values: CDR1 MNHEY, CDR2 SVGAGI. CDR3 protein: CASGGTGNLYGYTF. The DNA for the CDR3 is TGTGCCAGCGGGGGGACAGGAAATCTCTATGGCTACACCTTC.

The rearrangement links TRBV7-9 to TRBJ2-2, with D tentatively TRBD2 (7 bases). CDR3 length: 15 amino acids. CDR1 and CDR2 (germline): SEHNR, FQNEAQ (reference sequence). V dropped 5 bases and J dropped 7 bases, with 17 bases sitting between them. CDR3 sequence: CASSPGGRFVGELFF. In DNA, the CDR3 is TGTGCCAGCAGCCCGGGGGGCCGATTCGTCGGGGAGCTGTTTTTT.

The rearrangement links TRBV4-1 to TRBJ2-1; D call uncertain. This CDR3 contains 15 residues. The germline CDR1 and CDR2 sequences are MGHRA and YSYEKL. Trimming removed 1 base from V and 6 bases from J, with 13 bases in between. CDR3 sequence reads: CASSQVRSNANEQFF. In nucleotides, the CDR3 is TGCGCCAGCAGCCAAGTTAGGAGTAACGCCAATGAGCAGTTCTTC.

The chain combines TRBV4-1 with TRBJ1-1, with D hard to call. The CDR3 runs 14 residues. V lost 2 bases and J 1 base, leaving 8 bases between the germline ends. Germline V gene sequence: CDR1 MGHRA, CDR2 YSYEKL. The CDR3 region is CASSQFGQNTEAFF. Here the CDR3 DNA reads TGCGCCAGCAGCCAATTCGGCCAGAACACTGAAGCTTTCTTT.

V and J are TRBV10-3 and TRBJ1-5, with 8 bases matching TRBD1. The CDR3 runs to 13 residues. J was trimmed by 6 bases and V by 7 bases; bases with no gene match: 5. Germline assignment: CDR1 ENHRY and CDR2 SYGVKD. CDR3 nucleotide sequence: TGTGCCATCAAAGACAGGGGTGGTCAGCCCCAGCATTTT. Its translation: CAIKDRGGQPQHF.

The rearrangement uses TRBV21-1 and TRBJ2-5; the D segment call TRBD1 is taken from the table without a DNA check. TRBV21-1 is a pseudogene locus. CDR3 size: 16 residues. The CDR3 protein is CASSKATPGPKETQYF. CDR3 DNA sequence: TGTGCCAGCAGCAAAGCCACTCCGGGACCTAAAGAGACCCAGTACTTC.